This TCR beta chain was identified in a study of T cell responses to AZD1222 COVID-19 vaccine. General study results and limits: A rise in Spike-specific TCR breadth and depth followed two AZD1222 doses.

As concerns this clone: The antigen remains unidentified.

TCRdb's copy holds only in-frame clones and misses some; the assay was immunoSEQ multiplex PCR. The sample includes 150,000 to 200,000 clones, approximately 95% of them seen just once. The clonotype was recovered from an adult in good health. The starting material was peripheral blood, obtained on day 0 of AZD1222 vaccination.

As DNA, the CDR3 is TGTGCCAGCAGTGATTTAGGGTTTCGGACACCCCTCCACTTT. This codes for CASSDLGFRTPLHF. The chain uses TRBV25-1 and TRBJ1-6; unclear D gene. V dropped 3 bases and J dropped 11 bases, with 14 bases sitting between them. Germline loops: CDR1 MGHDK, CDR2 SYGVNS. This CDR3 is 14 amino acids long.